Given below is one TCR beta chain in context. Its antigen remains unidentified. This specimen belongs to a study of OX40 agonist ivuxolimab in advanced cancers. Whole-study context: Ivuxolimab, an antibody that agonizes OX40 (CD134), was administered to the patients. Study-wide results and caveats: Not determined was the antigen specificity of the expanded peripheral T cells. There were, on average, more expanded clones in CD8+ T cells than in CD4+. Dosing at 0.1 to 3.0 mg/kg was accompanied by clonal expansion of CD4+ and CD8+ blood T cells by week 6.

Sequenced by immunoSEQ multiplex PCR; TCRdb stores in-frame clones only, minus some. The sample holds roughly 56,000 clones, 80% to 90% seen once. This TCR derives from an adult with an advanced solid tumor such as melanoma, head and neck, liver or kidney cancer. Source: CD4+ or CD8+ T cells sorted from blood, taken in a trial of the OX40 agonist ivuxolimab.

The CDR3 loop reads CASARAGEQYF. CDR3 bases: TGTGCCAGCGCCCGAGCAGGGGAGCAGTACTTC. The chain couples TRBV7-9 to TRBJ2-7; weak D call: TRBD1 (5 bases). Germline V gene data show CDR1 as SEHNR and CDR2 as FQNEAQ (reference sequence). The V and J ends lost 8 bases and 7 bases respectively, with 12 bases between them. CDR3 length: 11 residues.